This T cell receptor beta chain was sequenced for a study of blood T cell repertoires in COVID-19. Study-wide context: The samples span acute and convalescent COVID-19 from the United States, Italy and Spain. T cells, B-cell-depleted T cells, or PBMCs provided the cDNA or gDNA that served as material.

Authors' analysis steps: Amplifying reference gene primers gave estimates of nucleated cell counts. TCRdb keeps only in-frame clones here, not all; method: immunoSEQ multiplex PCR. The DNA was the basis for D and trimming; V, J and clone size are from that table. The profile covers about 190,000 clones, with about 88% appearing a single time and roughly 2.2% taken by the ten largest. This CDR3 spans 15 amino acids. With V trimmed by 6 bases and J by 6 bases, 11 bases remained unmatched. Germline lookup yields CDR1 MNHEY and CDR2 SVGAGI. Sequenced input: peripheral blood. V and J are TRBV6-5 and TRBJ2-4; TRBD2 aligns across 7 bases. The source of this sequence is a man between 65 and 85 years old with active or convalescent COVID-19. CDR3: CASSNGPGGRNIQYF. CDR3 DNA: TGTGCCAGCAGCAACGGCCCGGGGGGTCGAAACATTCAGTACTTC.